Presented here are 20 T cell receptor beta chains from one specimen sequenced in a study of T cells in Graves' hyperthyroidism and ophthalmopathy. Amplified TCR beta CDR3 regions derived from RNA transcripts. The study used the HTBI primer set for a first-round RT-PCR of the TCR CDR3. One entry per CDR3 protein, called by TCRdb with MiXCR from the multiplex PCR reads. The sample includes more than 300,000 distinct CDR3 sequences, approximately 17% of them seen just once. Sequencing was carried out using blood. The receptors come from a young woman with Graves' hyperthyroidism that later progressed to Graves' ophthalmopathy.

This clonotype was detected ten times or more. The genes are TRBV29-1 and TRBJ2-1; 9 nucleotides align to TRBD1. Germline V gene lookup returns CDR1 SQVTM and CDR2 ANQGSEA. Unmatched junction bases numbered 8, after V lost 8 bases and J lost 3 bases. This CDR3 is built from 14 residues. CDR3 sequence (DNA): TGCAGCCTAATTGGGACAGGGATCTACAATGAGCAGTTCTTC. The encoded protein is CSLIGTGIYNEQFF.

CDR3 protein: CAWSRGGTNTGELFF. DNA of the CDR3: TGTGCCTGGAGCCGCGGCGGGACGAACACCGGGGAGCTGTTTTTT. This sequence joins TRBV30 and TRBJ2-2; maybe TRBD2 (6 bases). CDR3 size: 15 residues. CDR1 and CDR2 (germline): GTSNPN, SVGIG (reference sequence). Trimming stripped 3 bases from V and 0 bases from J, with 11 bases between.

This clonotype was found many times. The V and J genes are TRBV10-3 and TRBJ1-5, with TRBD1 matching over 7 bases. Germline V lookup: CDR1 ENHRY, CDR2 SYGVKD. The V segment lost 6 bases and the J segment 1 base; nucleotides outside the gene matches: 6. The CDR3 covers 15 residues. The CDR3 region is CAISGQGVSNQPQHF. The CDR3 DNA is TGTGCCATCAGCGGGCAGGGGGTCAGCAATCAGCCCCAGCATTTT.

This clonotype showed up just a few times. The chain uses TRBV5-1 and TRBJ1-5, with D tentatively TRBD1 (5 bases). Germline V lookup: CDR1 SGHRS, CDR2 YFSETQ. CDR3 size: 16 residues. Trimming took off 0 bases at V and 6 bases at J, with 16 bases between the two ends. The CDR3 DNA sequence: TGCGCCAGCAGCTTGGGTCTCGGGGAGGGACGTCAGCCCCAGCATTTT. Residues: CASSLGLGEGRQPQHF.

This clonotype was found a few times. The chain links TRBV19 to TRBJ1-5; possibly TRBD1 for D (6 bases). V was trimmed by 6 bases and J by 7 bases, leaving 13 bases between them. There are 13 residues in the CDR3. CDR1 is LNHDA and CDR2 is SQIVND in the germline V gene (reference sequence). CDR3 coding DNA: TGTGCCAGTAGCCAGGGGCCTGTACAGCCCCAGCATTTT. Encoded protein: CASSQGPVQPQHF.

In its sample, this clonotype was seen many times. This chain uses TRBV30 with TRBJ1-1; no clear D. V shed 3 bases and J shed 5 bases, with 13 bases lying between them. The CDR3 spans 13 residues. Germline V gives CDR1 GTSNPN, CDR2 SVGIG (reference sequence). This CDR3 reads CAWSPGGWTEAFF. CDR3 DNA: TGTGCCTGGAGCCCGGGTGGCTGGACTGAAGCTTTCTTT.

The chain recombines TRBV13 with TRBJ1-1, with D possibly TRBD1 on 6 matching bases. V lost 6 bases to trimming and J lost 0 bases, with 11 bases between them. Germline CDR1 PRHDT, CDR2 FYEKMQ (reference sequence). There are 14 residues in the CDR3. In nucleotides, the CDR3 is TGTGCCAGCAGTTCCAGGGGTTTGAACACTGAAGCTTTCTTT. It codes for CASSSRGLNTEAFF.

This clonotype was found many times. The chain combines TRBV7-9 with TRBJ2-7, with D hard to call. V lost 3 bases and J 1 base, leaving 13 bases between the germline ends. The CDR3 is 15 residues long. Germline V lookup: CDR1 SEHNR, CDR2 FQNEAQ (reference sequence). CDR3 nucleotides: TGTGCCAGCAGCTTCAGTGGTGAGGAATCCTACGAGCAGTACTTC. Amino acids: CASSFSGEESYEQYF.

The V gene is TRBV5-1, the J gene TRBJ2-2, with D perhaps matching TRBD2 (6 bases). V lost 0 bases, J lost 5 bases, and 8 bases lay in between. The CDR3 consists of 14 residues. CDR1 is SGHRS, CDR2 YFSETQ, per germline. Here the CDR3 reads CASSLVLATGELFF. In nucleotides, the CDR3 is TGCGCCAGCAGCTTGGTTCTAGCGACCGGGGAGCTGTTTTTT.

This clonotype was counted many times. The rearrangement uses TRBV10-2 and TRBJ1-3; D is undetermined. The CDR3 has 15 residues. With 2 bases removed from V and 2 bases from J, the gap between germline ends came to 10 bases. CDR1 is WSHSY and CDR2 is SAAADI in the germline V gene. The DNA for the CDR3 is TGCGCCAGCAGTGAGCGTATCCGGGCTGGAAACACCATATATTTT. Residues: CASSERIRAGNTIYF.

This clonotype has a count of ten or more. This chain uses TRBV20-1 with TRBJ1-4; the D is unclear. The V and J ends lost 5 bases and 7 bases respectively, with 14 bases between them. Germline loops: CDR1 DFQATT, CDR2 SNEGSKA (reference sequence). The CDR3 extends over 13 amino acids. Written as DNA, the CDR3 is TGCAGTGCTCGCCGACCGGGGAGTGAAAAACTGTTTTTT. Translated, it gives CSARRPGSEKLFF.

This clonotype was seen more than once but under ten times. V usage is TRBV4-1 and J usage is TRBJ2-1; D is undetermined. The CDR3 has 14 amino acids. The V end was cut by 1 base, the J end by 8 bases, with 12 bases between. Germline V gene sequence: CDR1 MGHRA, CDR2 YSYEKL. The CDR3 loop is CASSQVESSHEQFF. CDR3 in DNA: TGCGCCAGCAGCCAAGTGGAGTCTTCGCATGAGCAGTTCTTC.

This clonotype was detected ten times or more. The CDR3 DNA reads TGTGCCAGCAGTTCATCTCAGGGGGCGGGCGAGCAGTACTTC. This sequence encodes CASSSSQGAGEQYF. This chain uses TRBV28 with TRBJ2-7; 8 nucleotides agree with TRBD1. Germline CDR1 reads MDHEN; CDR2 reads SYDVKM. Trimming removed 4 bases from V and 6 bases from J; junction bases left unmatched: 8. The CDR3 spans 14 residues.

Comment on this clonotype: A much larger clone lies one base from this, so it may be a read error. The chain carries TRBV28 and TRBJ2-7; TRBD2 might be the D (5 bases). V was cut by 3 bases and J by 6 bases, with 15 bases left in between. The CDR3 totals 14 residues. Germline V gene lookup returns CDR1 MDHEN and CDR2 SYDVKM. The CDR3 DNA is TGTGCCAGCAGTTTGGCGGAGGAGCGCGGCGAGCAGTACTTC. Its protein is CASSLAEERGEQYF.

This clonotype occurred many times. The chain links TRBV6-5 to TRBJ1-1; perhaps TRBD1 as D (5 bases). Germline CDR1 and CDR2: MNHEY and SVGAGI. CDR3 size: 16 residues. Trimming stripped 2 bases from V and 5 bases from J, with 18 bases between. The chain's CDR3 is CASSYAHPGGRTEAFF. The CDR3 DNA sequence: TGTGCCAGCAGTTACGCGCACCCTGGGGGGAGGACTGAAGCTTTCTTT.

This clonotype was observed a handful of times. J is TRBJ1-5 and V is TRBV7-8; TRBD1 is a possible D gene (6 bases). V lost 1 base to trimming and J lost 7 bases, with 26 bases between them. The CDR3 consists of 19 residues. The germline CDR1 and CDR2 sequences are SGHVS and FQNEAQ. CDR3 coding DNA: TGTGCCAGCAGCTTAGTACACAGGGTTTTTACATTGTACGAACAGCCCCAGCATTTT. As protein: CASSLVHRVFTLYEQPQHF.

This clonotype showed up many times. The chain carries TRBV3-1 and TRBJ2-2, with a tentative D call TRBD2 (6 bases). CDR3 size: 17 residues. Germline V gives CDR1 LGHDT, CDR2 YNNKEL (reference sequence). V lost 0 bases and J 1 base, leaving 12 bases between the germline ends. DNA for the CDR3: TGTGCCAGCAGCCAAGACTTTAGCGGCATGAACACCGGGGAGCTGTTTTTT. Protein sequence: CASSQDFSGMNTGELFF.

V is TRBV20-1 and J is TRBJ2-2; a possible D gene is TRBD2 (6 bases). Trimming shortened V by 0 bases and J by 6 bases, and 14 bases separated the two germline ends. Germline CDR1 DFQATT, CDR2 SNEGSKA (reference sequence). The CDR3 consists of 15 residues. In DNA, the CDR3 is TGCAGTGCTAGAGATTTACTAACGGGAGCCGGGGAGCTGTTTTTT. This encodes CSARDLLTGAGELFF.

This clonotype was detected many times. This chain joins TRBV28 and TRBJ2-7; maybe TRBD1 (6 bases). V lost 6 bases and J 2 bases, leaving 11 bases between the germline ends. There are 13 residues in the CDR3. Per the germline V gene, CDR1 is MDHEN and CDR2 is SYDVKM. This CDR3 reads CASRAAGAYEQYF. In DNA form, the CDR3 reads TGTGCCAGCAGGGCAGCAGGGGCCTACGAGCAGTACTTC.

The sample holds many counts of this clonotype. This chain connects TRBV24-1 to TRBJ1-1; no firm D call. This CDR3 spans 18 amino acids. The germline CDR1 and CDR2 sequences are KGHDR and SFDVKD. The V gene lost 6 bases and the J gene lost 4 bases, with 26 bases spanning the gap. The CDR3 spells CATSRSYGLPCLGTEAFF. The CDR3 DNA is TGTGCCACCAGTCGTTCTTACGGTCTACCTTGCTTGGGCACTGAAGCTTTCTTT.